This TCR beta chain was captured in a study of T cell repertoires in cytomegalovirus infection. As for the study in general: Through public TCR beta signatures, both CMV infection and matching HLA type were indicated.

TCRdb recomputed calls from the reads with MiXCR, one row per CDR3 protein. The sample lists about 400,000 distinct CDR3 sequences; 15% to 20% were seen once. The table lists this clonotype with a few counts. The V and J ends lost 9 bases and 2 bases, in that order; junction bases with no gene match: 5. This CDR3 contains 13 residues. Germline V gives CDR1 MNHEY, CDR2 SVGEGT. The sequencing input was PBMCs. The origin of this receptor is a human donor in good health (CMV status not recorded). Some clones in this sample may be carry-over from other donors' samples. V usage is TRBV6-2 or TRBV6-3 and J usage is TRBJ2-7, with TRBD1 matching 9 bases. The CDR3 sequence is CASKWTGAYEQYF. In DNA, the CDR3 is TGTGCCAGTAAATGGACAGGGGCCTACGAGCAGTACTTC.